The next 20 T cell receptor beta chains were all read from a single sample in a study of PD-1 blockade in classical Hodgkin lymphoma. Every patient had relapsed following autologous stem cell transplantation, and cohorts differed in brentuximab vedotin exposure. Data came from immunoSEQ multiplex PCR; TCRdb stores just in-frame clones and leaves some out. There are fewer than 75,000 clones in the sample; around 89% occur only once, and around 5.4% lies in the top ten. This specimen consisted of peripheral blood mononuclear cells (PBMCs), obtained before the second cycle of nivolumab. Receptor source: a human donor with classical Hodgkin lymphoma.

The CDR3 sequence is CASTPKVGMGYEQYF. CDR3 nucleotides: TGCGCCAGCACCCCCAAGGTGGGGATGGGCTACGAGCAGTACTTC. This chain joins TRBV5-1 and TRBJ2-7; no reliable D call. CDR3 length equals 15 residues. Per the germline V gene, CDR1 is SGHRS and CDR2 is YFSETQ. V shed 6 bases and J shed 3 bases, with 19 bases lying between them.

The V call is TRBV7-2, the J call TRBJ2-7; no definite D call. V shed 5 bases and J shed 3 bases, with 11 bases lying between them. CDR1 and CDR2 (germline): SGHTA, FQGNSA. The CDR3 spans 13 residues. The CDR3 coding sequence is TGTGCCAGCAGCCCAATAGTGGTCTACGAGCAGTACTTC. It is translated as CASSPIVVYEQYF.

This clone was counted a single time. This chain uses TRBV5-1 with TRBJ1-1, with no clear D. The CDR3 consists of 14 residues. Germline V gene lookup returns CDR1 SGHRS and CDR2 YFSETQ. V lost 3 bases and J lost 0, with 9 bases in between. CDR3: CASSSGPLNTEAFF. CDR3 DNA: TGCGCCAGCAGCTCTGGTCCCCTGAACACTGAAGCTTTCTTT.

The genes are TRBV18 and TRBJ1-1; D is unresolved. The CDR3 consists of 15 residues. Germline CDR1 and CDR2: KGHSH and LQKENI. V was clipped by 3 bases and J by 1 base, with 12 bases between them. Here the CDR3 reads CASSPSKIENTEAFF. The DNA of the CDR3 is TGTGCCAGCTCACCGTCGAAGATCGAGAACACTGAAGCTTTCTTT.

The chain combines TRBV2 with TRBJ1-2, with 7 bases matching TRBD1. V dropped 11 bases and J dropped 5; count of bases not matched to a gene: 11. Germline assignment: CDR1 SNHLY and CDR2 FYNNEI. The CDR3 spans 13 residues. The CDR3 coding sequence is TGTGCCGGTCGTTCCGGGACAGCTTATGGCTACACCTTC. This translates into CAGRSGTAYGYTF. Using reference TRBV2 and TRBJ1-2 for the parts outside the CDR3, the full variable domain is EPEVTQTPSHQVTQMGQEVILRCVPISNHLYFYWYRQILGQKVEFLVSFYNNEISEKSEIFDDQFSVERPDGSNFTLKIRSTKLEDSAMYFCAGRSGTAYGYTFGSGTRLTVV.

The rearrangement uses TRBV4-2 and TRBJ2-3, with 11 bases identical to TRBD2. The CDR3 runs to 17 residues. Germline CDR1 and CDR2: LGHNA and YNFKEQ. Trimming at V came to 1 base and at J to 2 bases, leaving 5 bases not matched to a gene. The CDR3: CASSQVGSGGVTDTQYF. Written as DNA, the CDR3 is TGTGCCAGCAGCCAAGTGGGTAGCGGGGGGGTCACAGATACGCAGTATTTT.

The J gene is TRBJ2-1, the V gene TRBV7-3, with 9 bases identical to TRBD1. The germline CDR1 and CDR2 sequences are SGHTA and FQGTGA. The junction had 13 bases not matched to a gene; V was cut back by 5 bases and J by 8 bases. The CDR3 runs 16 residues. CDR3 sequence reads: CASSTGQGHKGDEQFF. The DNA of the CDR3 is TGTGCCAGCAGCACGGGACAGGGCCATAAGGGCGATGAGCAGTTCTTC.

This clone showed up just a few times. The J gene is TRBJ1-1, the V gene TRBV5-1; D possibly corresponds to TRBD1 (5 bases). Trimming took off 0 bases at V and 1 base at J, with 10 bases between the two ends. CDR3 length equals 15 residues. Germline CDR1 reads SGHRS; CDR2 reads YFSETQ. The DNA for the CDR3 is TGCGCCAGCAGCTTGGGAGCAGGGCCGAACACTGAAGCTTTCTTT. Its protein is CASSLGAGPNTEAFF.

With respect to this clone: Other DNA variants within this sample encode the same CDR3. The rearrangement joins TRBV5-1 to TRBJ2-7, with a tentative D call TRBD1 (6 bases). The ends were cut back, 4 bases at V and 3 bases at J, with 11 bases in the middle. This CDR3 spans 13 amino acids. Germline CDR1 reads SGHRS; CDR2 reads YFSETQ. In nucleotides, the CDR3 is TGCGCCAGCAGCAGACAGGAGCTCTACGAGCAGTACTTC. The encoded protein is CASSRQELYEQYF.

V usage is TRBV30 and J usage is TRBJ2-1; unclear D gene. Trimming stripped 2 bases from V and 0 bases from J, with 8 bases between. CDR1 is GTSNPN, CDR2 SVGIG, per germline (reference sequence). The length of the CDR3 is 14 residues. In DNA, the CDR3 is TGTGCCTGGAGTATAGGCAACTCCTACAATGAGCAGTTCTTC. Amino acids: CAWSIGNSYNEQFF.

This chain joins TRBV5-1 and TRBJ2-6, with D uncertain. This CDR3 is 15 amino acids long. CDR1 and CDR2 (germline): SGHRS, YFSETQ. V was clipped by 1 base and J by 0 bases, with 5 bases between them. This chain's CDR3 is CASSLQGSGANVLTF. CDR3 nucleotides: TGCGCCAGCAGCTTGCAAGGCTCTGGGGCCAACGTCCTGACTTTC.

The CDR3 sequence is CASSLAEGTQYF. The CDR3, as DNA: TGTGCCAGCAGCTTAGCGGAGGGGACCCAGTACTTC. V and J are TRBV7-9 and TRBJ2-5, with D possibly being TRBD2 (6 bases). The CDR3 covers 12 residues. Germline-derived CDR1 and CDR2 are SEHNR and FQNEAQ (reference sequence). Trimming removed 0 bases from V and 7 bases from J, with 6 bases in between.

The chain couples TRBV4-2 to TRBJ2-3; 10 bases align to TRBD2. V lost 4 bases, J lost 3 bases, and 10 bases stayed unmatched. The CDR3 spans 17 residues. Germline lookup yields CDR1 LGHNA and CDR2 YNFKEQ. As DNA, the CDR3 is TGTGCCAGCAGCCCCCACCCTAGCGGGGGATTTACAGATACGCAGTATTTT. It is translated as CASSPHPSGGFTDTQYF.

The V gene is TRBV5-1, the J gene TRBJ2-2; TRBD1 aligns across 7 bases. There are 15 residues in the CDR3. V lost 0 bases to trimming and J lost 5 bases; unmatched junction nucleotides: 4. The germline CDR1 and CDR2 sequences are SGHRS and YFSETQ. The CDR3 here is CASSLVGGGTGELFF. The CDR3 DNA follows: TGCGCCAGCAGCTTGGTAGGGGGCGGAACCGGGGAGCTGTTTTTT.

The chain links TRBV19 to TRBJ2-7, with a weak D call TRBD1 (6 bases). The CDR3 totals 13 residues. Germline V gene lookup returns CDR1 LNHDA and CDR2 SQIVND (reference sequence). Trimming removed 11 bases at V and 6 bases at J, with 20 bases between. CDR3 loop: CASTPGWGLEQYF. The CDR3 DNA is TGTGCCTCAACCCCAGGGTGGGGGCTCGAGCAGTACTTC.

This rearrangement joins TRBV6-6 to TRBJ1-1; D is unclear. The CDR3 contains 14 residues. Looked up from germline, CDR1 is MNHNY and CDR2 is SVGAGI (reference sequence). V was pared by 0 bases and J by 3 bases, with 8 bases between. In DNA, the CDR3 is TGTGCCAGCAGTTACTCTTCCTTAGACACTGAAGCTTTCTTT. This translates into CASSYSSLDTEAFF.

The genes are TRBV9 and TRBJ1-6; no definite D call. This CDR3 comprises 12 residues. The V end was cut by 2 bases, the J end by 7 bases, with 4 bases between. The germline V gene has CDR1 SGDLS and CDR2 YYNGEE. The CDR3 loop is CASSVRNSPLHF. The DNA for the CDR3 is TGTGCCAGCAGCGTTCGGAATTCACCCCTCCACTTT.

The chain recombines TRBV5-1 with TRBJ2-2; D perhaps matches TRBD1 (5 bases). V lost 1 base, J lost 3 bases, and 7 bases lay in between. The CDR3 extends over 14 amino acids. Germline-derived CDR1 and CDR2 are SGHRS and YFSETQ. The CDR3: CASSLLGDTGELFF. CDR3 nucleotides: TGCGCCAGCAGCTTGTTAGGGGACACCGGGGAGCTGTTTTTT.

The gene calls are TRBV5-1 and TRBJ2-5; 7 nucleotides agree with TRBD1. The CDR3 sequence is 14 residues long. The ends lost 4 bases at V and 3 bases at J; junction bases unmatched: 6. Germline-derived CDR1 and CDR2 are SGHRS and YFSETQ. CDR3 nucleotides: TGCGCCAGCAGCCCAGGGACAGCAAAAGAGACCCAGTACTTC. This codes for CASSPGTAKETQYF.

The table lists this clone with a count of one. The chain has TRBV18 and TRBJ1-6, with a weak D call TRBD1 (6 bases). Trimming pared 6 bases from V and 6 bases from J, leaving 12 bases between. Germline CDR1 KGHSH, CDR2 LQKENI. CDR3 length: 14 residues. CDR3 DNA: TGTGCCAGCTCCCGGGACACCTTTAATTCACCCCTCCACTTT. Residues: CASSRDTFNSPLHF. Full variable domain (remainder filled in from reference TRBV18 and TRBJ1-6): NAGVMQNPRHLVRRRGQEARLRCSPMKGHSHVYWYRQLPEEGLKFMVYLQKENIIDESGMPKERFSAEFPKEGPSILRIQQVVRGDSAAYFCASSRDTFNSPLHFGNGTRLTVT.